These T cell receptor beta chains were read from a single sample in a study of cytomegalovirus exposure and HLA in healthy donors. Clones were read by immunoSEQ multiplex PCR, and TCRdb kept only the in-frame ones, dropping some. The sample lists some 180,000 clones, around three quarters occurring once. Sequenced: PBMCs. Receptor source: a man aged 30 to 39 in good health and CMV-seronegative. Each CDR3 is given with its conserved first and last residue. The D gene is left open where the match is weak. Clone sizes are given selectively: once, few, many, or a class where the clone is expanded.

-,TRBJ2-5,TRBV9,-,CASSADSPETQYF
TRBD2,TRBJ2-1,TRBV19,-,CATEREGYNEQFF
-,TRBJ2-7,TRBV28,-,CASRLGGGFYEQYF
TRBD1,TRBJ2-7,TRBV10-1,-,CASSDGQVGTDEQYF
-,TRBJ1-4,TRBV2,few,CASSVGQTNEKLFF
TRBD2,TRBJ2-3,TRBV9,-,CASSPRGDGRKGTDTQYF
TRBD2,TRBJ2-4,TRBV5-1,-,CASSLALGLASDIQYF
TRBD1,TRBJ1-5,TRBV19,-,CASSIDRVGQPQHF
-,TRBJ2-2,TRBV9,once,CASSVGVTAAAGELFF
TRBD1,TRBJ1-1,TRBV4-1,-,CASSQGLSGGTEAFF
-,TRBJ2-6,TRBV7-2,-,CASSLALRQSHTSGANVLTF
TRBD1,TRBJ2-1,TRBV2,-,CASRLGQGINEQFF
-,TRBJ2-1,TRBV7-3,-,CASSFITGGDNEQFF
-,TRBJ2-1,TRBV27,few,CASSSIAVPSSYNEQFF
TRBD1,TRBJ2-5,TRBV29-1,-,CSVGTGLETQYF
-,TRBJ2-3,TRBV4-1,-,CASSQARGGTDTQYF
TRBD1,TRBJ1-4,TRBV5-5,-,CASSLAGQTTNEKLFF
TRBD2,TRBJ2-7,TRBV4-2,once,CASSQASGNSYEQYF
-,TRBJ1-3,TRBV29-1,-,CSVEEGLGGNTIYF
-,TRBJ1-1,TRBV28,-,CATLGTQNTEAFF
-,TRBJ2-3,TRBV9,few,CASSAGSADTQYF
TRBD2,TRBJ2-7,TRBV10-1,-,CASSEGVAGIYEQYF
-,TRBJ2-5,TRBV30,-,CAWSGRGGLIETQYF
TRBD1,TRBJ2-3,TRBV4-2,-,CASSPGKGAQADAQYF
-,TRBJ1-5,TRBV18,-,CASSSRESNQPQHF
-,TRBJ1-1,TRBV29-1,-,CSVDRSHMNTEAFF
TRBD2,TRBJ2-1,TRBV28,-,CASSLRASGRAVNEQFF
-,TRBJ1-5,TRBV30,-,CAWSGGGQGSQPQHF
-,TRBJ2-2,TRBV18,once,CASSRTGTSNTGELFF
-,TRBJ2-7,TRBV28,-,CASSLFWRLRSYEQYF
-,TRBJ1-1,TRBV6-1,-,CASSEVYDGGGAFF
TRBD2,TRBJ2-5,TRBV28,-,CASSLPLLAGGRETQYF
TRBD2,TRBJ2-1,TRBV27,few,CASGGLANLNEQFF